Only one count was recorded for the clone carrying this TCR beta chain. Profiled with immunoSEQ multiplex PCR; TCRdb holds only in-frame clones, not every one. The data contain about 180,000 clones, about four fifths of them singletons. The data originate from a study of blood T cell repertoires in COVID-19. About the study: The cDNA or gDNA used as material had been derived from T cells, B-cell-depleted T cells, or PBMCs.

While infection was still active, Seattle patients were enrolled and then followed longitudinally. Germline CDR1 and CDR2: KGHSH and LQKENI. V lost 3 bases to trimming and J lost 7 bases, with 6 bases between them. The CDR3 extends over 11 amino acids. The receptor comes from a woman in her seventies with COVID-19, enrolled during active disease. This chain joins TRBV18 and TRBJ1-1; a possible D gene is TRBD1 (5 bases). The sequencing sample was made of peripheral blood. The CDR3 coding sequence is TGTGCCAGCTCACCGGGGGGTGAAGCTTTCTTT. Its translation is CASSPGGEAFF.